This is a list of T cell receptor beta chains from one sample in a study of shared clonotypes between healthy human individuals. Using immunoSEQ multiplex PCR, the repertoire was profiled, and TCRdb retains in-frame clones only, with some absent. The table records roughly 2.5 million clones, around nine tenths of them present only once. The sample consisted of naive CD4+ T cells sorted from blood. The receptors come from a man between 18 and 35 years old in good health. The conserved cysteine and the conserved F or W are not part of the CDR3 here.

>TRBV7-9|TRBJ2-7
ASSLARFYEQY
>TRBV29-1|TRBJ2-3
SGGTASTDTQY
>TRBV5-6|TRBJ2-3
ASMRAARPTDTQY
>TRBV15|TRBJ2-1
ATSRGGGLADNEQF
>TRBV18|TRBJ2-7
ASSTISPQVNEQY
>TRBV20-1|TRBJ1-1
SARGGGEAF
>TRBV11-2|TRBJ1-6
ASSPYGNSPLH
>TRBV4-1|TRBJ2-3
ASSEQGDESTDTQY
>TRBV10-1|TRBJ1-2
ASSEAGAYGYT
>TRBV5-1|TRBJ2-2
ASSLEVSGNAGELF
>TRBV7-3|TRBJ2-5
ASSREPGQQETQY
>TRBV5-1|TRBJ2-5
ASRERGVETQY
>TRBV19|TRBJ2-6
ASSKRDGANVLT
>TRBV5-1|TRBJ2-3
ASSLDRAFTDTQY
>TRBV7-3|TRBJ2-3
ASSLEGADTQY
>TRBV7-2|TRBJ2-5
ASSLASQGLAGVQGETQY
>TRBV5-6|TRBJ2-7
ASSRWSGTGGYEQY
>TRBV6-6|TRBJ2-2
AIRQGNGELF
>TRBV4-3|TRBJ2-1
ASSQGLGWGQF
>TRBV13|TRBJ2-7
ASSPLSYEQY
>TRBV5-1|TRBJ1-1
ASGATGGVRTEAF
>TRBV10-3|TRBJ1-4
AISGGDKTNEKLF
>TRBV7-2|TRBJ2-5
ASSFGRAVLETQY
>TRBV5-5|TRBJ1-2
ASSLSGAAGYT
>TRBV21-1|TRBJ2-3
ASSLGLRVGNTSTDTQY
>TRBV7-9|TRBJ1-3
ASILRGNTIY
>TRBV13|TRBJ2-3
ASSLWGPDTQY
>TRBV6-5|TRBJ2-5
ASNGPGQGQQTQY
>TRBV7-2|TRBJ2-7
ASSLGGPSGRQQY
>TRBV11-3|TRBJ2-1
ASSLSGKDNEQF
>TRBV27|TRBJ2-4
ASSGSGSIQY
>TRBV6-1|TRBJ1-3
ASSEGHHSGNTIY
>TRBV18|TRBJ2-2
ASSPPGNGHTGELF
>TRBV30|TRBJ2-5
AWGSGRDRAFETQY
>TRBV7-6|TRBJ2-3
ASSSTSGVTDTQY
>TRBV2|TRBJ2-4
ASTPGLAKNIQY
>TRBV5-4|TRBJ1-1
ASSPQGAWSEAF
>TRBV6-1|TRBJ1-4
ASSWGTLNEKLF
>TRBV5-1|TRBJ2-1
ASSLGASSYNEQF
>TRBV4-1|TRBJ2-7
ASSHRVQGVGSYEQY
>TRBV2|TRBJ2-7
ASSPGGTASYEQY
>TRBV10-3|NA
AISESSIVSYEQY
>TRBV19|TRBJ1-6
ASTPRDSYNSPLH